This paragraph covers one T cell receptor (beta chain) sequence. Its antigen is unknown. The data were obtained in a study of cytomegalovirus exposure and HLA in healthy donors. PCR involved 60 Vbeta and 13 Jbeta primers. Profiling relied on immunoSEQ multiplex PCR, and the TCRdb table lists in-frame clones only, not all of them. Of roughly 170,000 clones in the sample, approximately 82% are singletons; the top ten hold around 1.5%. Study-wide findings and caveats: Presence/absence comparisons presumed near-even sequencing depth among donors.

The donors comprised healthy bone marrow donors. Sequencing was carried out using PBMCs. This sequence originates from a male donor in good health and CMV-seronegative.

For the CDR3, the DNA is TGTGCCAGCAGCCCTTCAGGGTTCTACACCGGGGAGCTGTTTTTT. This codes for CASSPSGFYTGELFF. V gene TRBV7-3 combines with J gene TRBJ2-2; D might be TRBD1 (5 bases). CDR3 length: 15 residues. Germline loops: CDR1 SGHTA, CDR2 FQGTGA. V lost 5 bases, J lost 3 bases, and 13 bases lay in between.